The 21 T cell receptor beta chains given below trace back to one sample, sequenced in a study of shared clonotypes between healthy human individuals. Profiling relied on immunoSEQ multiplex PCR, and the TCRdb table lists in-frame clones only, not all of them. The sample holds 300,000 to 350,000 clones, around 67% seen once. Sequenced input: memory CD4+ T cells sorted from blood. Subset: CD45RA-negative fraction. All receptors come from a man aged 30 to 45 in good health.

This rearrangement joins TRBV10-1 to TRBJ2-1; D unclear. V was trimmed by 0 bases and J by 6 bases, leaving 6 bases between them. The CDR3 length is 13 residues. Germline V CDR1 and CDR2: WNHNN, SYGVQD (reference sequence). DNA of the CDR3: TGCGCCAGCAGTGAGTCGGGGATCAATGAGCAGTTCTTC. It yields the protein CASSESGINEQFF.

The genes are TRBV7-9 and TRBJ2-1, with TRBD2 matching over 11 bases. The germline V gene has CDR1 SEHNR and CDR2 FQNEAQ (reference sequence). This CDR3 region has 15 residues. Trimming removed 5 bases from V and 5 bases from J; junction bases left unmatched: 5. The CDR3 reads CASSKLAGANNEQFF. The CDR3 coding sequence is TGTGCCAGCAGCAAACTAGCGGGAGCTAACAATGAGCAGTTCTTC.

The gene calls are TRBV10-3 and TRBJ2-2; a possible D gene is TRBD2 (7 bases). Trimming took 2 bases from V and 6 from J, leaving 22 bases between them. This CDR3 has 18 residues. Germline CDR1 reads ENHRY; CDR2 reads SYGVKD. CDR3 sequence: CAISESAGDSSGAGELFF. The CDR3 nucleotides are TGTGCCATCAGTGAGAGTGCAGGGGACTCAAGCGGGGCCGGGGAGCTGTTTTTT.

The genes are TRBV1 and TRBJ2-7; the D segment call TRBD2 is taken from the table without a DNA check. TRBV1 is a documented pseudogene. This CDR3 has 15 amino acids. The CDR3 loop is CTSSLPVTRSYEQYF. The CDR3 DNA follows: TGCACCAGCAGCCTACCGGTTACTAGGTCCTACGAGCAGTACTTC.

In DNA, the CDR3 is TGTGCCAGCAGCTTAGGTGGGAGCGATGAGACCCAGTACTTC. It specifies CASSLGGSDETQYF. The chain employs TRBV11-3 and TRBJ2-5, with D maybe TRBD2 (5 bases). V lost 1 base and J 5 bases, leaving 11 bases between the germline ends. Germline V gene lookup returns CDR1 SGHNT and CDR2 YENEEA. The CDR3 length is 14 residues.

The chain carries TRBV27 and TRBJ2-7; perhaps TRBD2 as D (5 bases). Germline CDR1 and CDR2: MNHEY and SMNVEV (reference sequence). The V end was cut by 3 bases, the J end by 0 bases, with 15 bases between. CDR3 length equals 16 residues. Written as DNA, the CDR3 is TGTGCCAGCAGTTTGTCGGTGCTTGGGAGCTCCTACGAGCAGTACTTC. As protein: CASSLSVLGSSYEQYF.

This rearrangement joins TRBV5-4 to TRBJ2-7; no clear D. V was cut by 2 bases and J by 5 bases, with 17 bases left in between. The CDR3 sequence is 15 residues long. CDR1 is SGHNT and CDR2 is YYREEE in the germline V gene (reference sequence). CDR3 in amino acids: CASSFSGMLPHEQYF. The CDR3 nucleotides are TGTGCCAGCAGCTTTTCGGGCATGCTACCGCACGAGCAGTACTTC.

The chain uses TRBV18 and TRBJ2-7, with TRBD1 matching 11 bases. The CDR3 has 15 residues. V trimming: 2 bases; J trimming: 4 bases; junction bases outside the gene matches: 4. The germline V gene has CDR1 KGHSH and CDR2 LQKENI. DNA for the CDR3: TGTGCCAGCTCACCAGGGACAGGGGGTGATTACGAGCAGTACTTC. Residues: CASSPGTGGDYEQYF.

This clone was recorded only once. V and J are TRBV2 and TRBJ2-1; D is perhaps TRBD2 (6 bases). Germline CDR1 and CDR2: SNHLY and FYNNEI. This CDR3 has 17 residues. Trimming stripped 7 bases from V and 2 bases from J, with 21 bases between. CDR3 residues: CASIKDAGRVAYNEQFF. The CDR3 nucleotides read TGTGCCAGCATCAAGGACGCGGGGCGAGTGGCCTACAATGAGCAGTTCTTC.

This clone was picked up a small number of times. This chain connects TRBV15 to TRBJ2-2, with 8 bases aligning to TRBD2. This CDR3 is built from 16 residues. The germline V gene encodes CDR1 LNHNV and CDR2 YYDKDF (reference sequence). V shed 0 bases, J shed 5 bases, and the junction held 5 bases outside the gene matches. CDR3 sequence: CATSRDSGTRTGELFF. The CDR3 region has the DNA TGTGCCACCAGCAGAGATTCTGGGACTAGGACCGGGGAGCTGTTTTTT.

This chain's CDR3 is CASSLLAGPSGANVLTF. The CDR3 region has the DNA TGTGCCAGCAGTTTACTAGCGGGTCCCTCTGGGGCCAACGTCCTGACTTTC. The chain combines TRBV27 with TRBJ2-6, with 8 bases aligning to TRBD2. J was trimmed by 0 bases and V by 2 bases; bases with no gene match: 3. The CDR3 contains 17 residues. Per the germline V gene, CDR1 is MNHEY and CDR2 is SMNVEV (reference sequence). Variable domain in full (rest from reference TRBV27 and TRBJ2-6): EAQVTQNPRYLITVTGKKLTVTCSQNMNHEYMSWYRQDPGLGLRQIYYSMNVEVTDKGDVPEGYKVSRKEKRNFPLILESPSPNQTSLYFCASSLLAGPSGANVLTFGAGSRLTVL.

The chain combines TRBV5-1 with TRBJ2-5; tentatively, D is TRBD1 (6 bases). Trimming stripped 3 bases from V and 2 bases from J, with 8 bases between. Germline CDR1 SGHRS, CDR2 YFSETQ. The CDR3 consists of 13 residues. DNA for the CDR3: TGCGCCAGCAGCTACGGACAGCAAGAGACCCAGTACTTC. Its protein is CASSYGQQETQYF. Full variable domain (missing parts from reference TRBV5-1 and TRBJ2-5): KAGVTQTPRYLIKTRGQQVTLSCSPISGHRSVSWYQQTPGQGLQFLFEYFSETQRNKGNFPGRFSGRQFSNSRSEMNVSTLELGDSALYLCASSYGQQETQYFGPGTRLLVL.

The CDR3 is CASRRAISGANVLTF. The CDR3 DNA follows: TGTGCCAGCAGGAGAGCTATCTCTGGGGCCAACGTCCTGACTTTC. The V call is TRBV7-2, the J call TRBJ2-6; no clear D gene. CDR3 length: 15 amino acids. The germline V and J ends were trimmed by 6 bases and 0 bases, with 9 bases remaining between them. CDR1 is SGHTA and CDR2 is FQGNSA in the germline V gene.

The gene calls are TRBV4-3 and TRBJ2-7; no clear D gene. The length of the CDR3 is 15 residues. V was pared by 0 bases and J by 6 bases, with 15 bases between. The germline gives CDR1 LGHNA, CDR2 YSLEER. CDR3 coding DNA: TGCGCCAGCAGCCAAGATCGCCGTTTTCGTGGCGAGCAGTACTTC. Amino acid sequence: CASSQDRRFRGEQYF.

This chain uses TRBV5-1 with TRBJ2-7, with TRBD2 identical over 10 bases. Germline V lookup: CDR1 SGHRS, CDR2 YFSETQ. The junction had 8 bases not matched to a gene; V was cut back by 1 base and J by 7 bases. The CDR3 consists of 15 residues. The CDR3 region is CASSLRLAGVYEQYF. The CDR3 nucleotides are TGCGCCAGCAGCTTGCGCCTAGCGGGAGTCTATGAGCAGTACTTC.

This clone was counted a single time. CDR3 nucleotide sequence: TGTGCCAGCAGCTTTCGAGAGTCCTACGAGCAGTACTTC. Its protein is CASSFRESYEQYF. The V gene is TRBV11-3, the J gene TRBJ2-7, with D hard to call. V lost 3 bases and J 1 base, leaving 7 bases between the germline ends. The CDR3 runs to 13 residues. Germline V lookup: CDR1 SGHNT, CDR2 YENEEA.

The rearrangement joins TRBV2 to TRBJ2-5, with D possibly TRBD2 on 6 matching bases. The CDR3 loop spans 13 amino acids. The germline CDR1 and CDR2 sequences are SNHLY and FYNNEI. V lost 4 bases and J lost 5, with 11 bases in between. DNA of the CDR3: TGTGCCAGCAGTGGACTAGTTGCGGAGACCCAGTACTTC. It is translated as CASSGLVAETQYF.

The chain is built from TRBV6-1 and TRBJ2-1, with 8 bases identical to TRBD2. The junction had 6 bases not matched to a gene; V was cut back by 6 bases and J by 2 bases. CDR3 length: 15 amino acids. The germline V gene encodes CDR1 MNHNS and CDR2 SASEGT. CDR3 sequence: CASRPGRAPYNEQFF. The CDR3 region has the DNA TGTGCCAGCAGGCCCGGGAGGGCCCCCTACAATGAGCAGTTCTTC.

This rearrangement joins TRBV7-9 to TRBJ2-5; TRBD1 matches 10 bases. Germline-derived CDR1 and CDR2 are SEHNR and FQNEAQ (reference sequence). The J segment lost 2 bases and the V segment lost 3 bases, leaving 3 bases of the junction unmatched. The CDR3 runs to 15 residues. CDR3 coding DNA: TGTGCCAGCAGCTTGGGGACAGGGGTTCAAGAGACCCAGTACTTC. Its protein product is CASSLGTGVQETQYF.

The V gene is TRBV10-2, the J gene TRBJ2-7; weak D call: TRBD2 (5 bases). CDR3 length: 14 residues. CDR1 WSHSY and CDR2 SAAADI come from the germline V gene. The V end was cut by 10 bases, the J end by 2 bases, with 18 bases between. Written as DNA, the CDR3 is TGCGCCACGACTAAGAACTCCTACCCCTACGAGCAGTACTTC. Its protein is CATTKNSYPYEQYF.

In DNA, the CDR3 is TGCGCCAGCAGCACCCGGGATCTAGGGGTAGCAGATACGCAGTATTTT. Translated: CASSTRDLGVADTQYF. The chain links TRBV5-1 to TRBJ2-3; D assignment may be TRBD1 or TRBD2 (5 bases each). V was shortened by 4 bases and J by 4 bases, with 19 bases between the two germline ends. Germline CDR1 and CDR2: SGHRS and YFSETQ. This CDR3 spans 16 amino acids.